Listed below are T cell receptor beta chains from one sample, sequenced in a study of technical replicates of blood from several donors. TCRdb's copy holds only in-frame clones and misses some; the assay was immunoSEQ multiplex PCR. The data show some 79,000 clones, more than 90% seen once. The sequenced material came from T cells isolated from PBMCs. The receptors were sampled from a human donor in good health. Some clones in this sample may be carry-over from other donors' samples. Each CDR3 is given with its conserved first and last residue. D genes are given only for firm matches. Size tells how often a clone was seen (once, few, many) or the class of an expanded clone, and some rows leave it out.

once	TRBJ1-2	NA	TRBV18	TGTGCCAGCTCACTGACCCGGGACCGGGAGTATGGCTACACCTTC	CASSLTRDREYGYTF
NA	TRBJ2-7	NA	TRBV7-2	TGTGCCAGCAGCCCAAGGGGCTACGAGCAGTACTTC	CASSPRGYEQYF
NA	TRBJ1-2	TRBD1	TRBV7-3	TGTGCCAGCAGCTTGGACAGGGCCAATGGCTACACCTTC	CASSLDRANGYTF
NA	TRBJ2-1	TRBD2	TRBV5-1	TGCGCCAGCAGCTTGTCAGCGGGAGGGCCGAGCATTGAGCAGTTCTTC	CASSLSAGGPSIEQFF
NA	TRBJ2-1	TRBD2	TRBV6-5	TGTGCCAGCAGATTTCCAAGCGGGAACGCATTTGAGCAGTTCTTC	CASRFPSGNAFEQFF
NA	TRBJ1-3	NA	TRBV7-5	TGTGTCAGAAGCTTTATAGGGGGTAACGGAAACACCATATATTTT	CVRSFIGGNGNTIYF
NA	TRBJ1-4	NA	TRBV19	TGTGCCAGTAGTATAATGGTCGGGCAGGGAAGAGAAAAACTGTTTTTT	CASSIMVGQGREKLFF
NA	TRBJ2-3	TRBD2	TRBV7-9	TGTGCCAGCAGCACTCGACTAGCGGGGCTCAAGAACGGTACGCAGTATTTT	CASSTRLAGLKNGTQYF
NA	TRBJ2-3	TRBD1	TRBV29-1	TGCAGCGTTGATTGGTGGGACAGGGGCACAGATACGCAGTATTTT	CSVDWWDRGTDTQYF
NA	TRBJ1-1	NA	TRBV5-6	TGTGCCAGCAGCCCCCGAGGCACTGAAGCTTTCTTT	CASSPRGTEAFF
NA	TRBJ1-3	NA	TRBV11-2	TGTGCCAGCAGCACGCGGGTTTCGGGGGGTAAAGCTGGAAACACCATATATTTT	CASSTRVSGGKAGNTIYF
NA	TRBJ2-7	TRBD1	TRBV4-1	TGCGCCAGCAGCCATCGCCCGGCCGGGACAGAGAACGAGCAGTACTTC	CASSHRPAGTENEQYF
once	TRBJ1-4	TRBD1	TRBV5-1	TGCGCCAGCAGCTTGACAGGGGGAAATGAAAAACTGTTTTTT	CASSLTGGNEKLFF
NA	TRBJ1-1	TRBD1	TRBV9	TGTGCCAGCAGCCCGGAGGGGGCCACTGAAGCTTTCTTT	CASSPEGATEAFF
NA	TRBJ2-7	TRBD1	TRBV2	TGTGCCAGCTCTAAGATGGAGCAGGGGGCCTACGAGCAGTACTTC	CASSKMEQGAYEQYF
NA	TRBJ2-1	NA	TRBV28	TGTGCCAGCTGGCGGCAATCCTACAATGAGCAGTTCTTC	CASWRQSYNEQFF
NA	TRBJ2-5	NA	TRBV6-6	TGTGCCAGCAGTTACTTCCCAGACACCGTTGGGACCCAGTACTTC	CASSYFPDTVGTQYF
NA	TRBJ2-7	TRBD2	TRBV10-2	TGCGCCAGCAGTGAGATAAGCGGGATTTCCAACGAGCAGTACTTC	CASSEISGISNEQYF
few	TRBJ2-3	TRBD1	TRBV29-1	TGCAGCGTGGGCGGGACAGGGAAAGGCTCTTTT	CSVGGTGKGSF
NA	TRBJ1-5	TRBD1	TRBV28	TGTGCCAGCAGTGGGACAGCGAATCAGCCCCAGCATTTT	CASSGTANQPQHF
NA	TRBJ2-1	NA	TRBV25-1	TGTGCCAGCAGTGTTACGGCGGGACCCATCGGGAATGAGCAGTTCTTC	CASSVTAGPIGNEQFF
NA	TRBJ2-3	TRBD1	TRBV6-5	TGTGCCAGCGGCTCCTACAGGGGTGCGCAGTATTTT	CASGSYRGAQYF
few	TRBJ2-2	NA	TRBV9	TGTGCCAGCACCCTCACCGGGGAGCTGTTTTTT	CASTLTGELFF
NA	TRBJ2-5	TRBD2	TRBV30	TGTGCCTGGAGTCCGCTCGGGAGGGGGACCCAGTACTTC	CAWSPLGRGTQYF
NA	TRBJ1-2	TRBD1	TRBV7-3	TGTGCCAGCAGCTTATCCGGGACAGGGACGTATGGCTACACCTTC	CASSLSGTGTYGYTF
NA	TRBJ1-2	NA	TRBV29-1	TGCAGCGTTGAAGACGGGGGTAGAGGCTATGGCTACACCTTC	CSVEDGGRGYGYTF
NA	TRBJ2-7	NA	TRBV11-3	TGTGCCAGCAGCTTAGCGGGAGAAAGGTACGAGCAGTACTTC	CASSLAGERYEQYF
NA	TRBJ2-7	TRBD2	TRBV4-2	TGTGCCAGCAGCCAAGATCCCAGCGGGAGTACCTACGAGCAGTACTTC	CASSQDPSGSTYEQYF
NA	TRBJ2-5	TRBD2	TRBV7-8	TGTGCCAGCAGCTTGGGGGGGACTAGCGGTTTCCAAGAGACCCAGTACTTC	CASSLGGTSGFQETQYF
NA	TRBJ2-3	NA	TRBV27	TGTGCCAGCAGTTTCGGGAGCACAGATACGCAGTATTTT	CASSFGSTDTQYF
NA	TRBJ2-7	NA	TRBV4-1	TGCGCCAGCAGCCCCCCCAGCGGGTTCTCCTCCTACGAGCAGTACTTC	CASSPPSGFSSYEQYF
NA	TRBJ1-4	NA	TRBV18	TGTGCCAGCTCGGCAGGGGCCGCAACTAATGAAAAACTGTTTTTT	CASSAGAATNEKLFF
NA	TRBJ2-1	NA	TRBV2	TGTGCCAGCAGTGAAATAGTAGCTATCGATGAGCAGTTCTTC	CASSEIVAIDEQFF